The T cell receptor beta chain under discussion was sequenced for a study of blood T cell repertoires in COVID-19. Study as a whole: COVID-19 samples collected from the United States, Italy and Spain covered acute and convalescent phases.

Methods used by the authors: Amplification of reference gene primers provided the estimated nucleated cell counts. Generated by immunoSEQ multiplex PCR, the TCRdb table keeps only in-frame clones and is missing some. Clone size and V and J calls were adopted from that table, with D and trimming inferred from the DNA. This table holds some 200,000 clones, about four fifths found once. The V gene's germline CDR1 is PRHDT and CDR2 FYEKMQ (reference sequence). The CDR3 loop spans 20 amino acids. The V and J ends lost 4 bases and 1 base, in that order; junction bases with no gene match: 15. The sequence was collected from a woman aged 40 to 50 with acute or convalescent COVID-19. The specimen sequenced was peripheral blood. V and J are TRBV13 and TRBJ2-6; 8 nucleotides line up with TRBD1. CDR3 sequence (DNA): TGTGCCAGCAGCTCAATTTCAAGGAGGGGACAGGTTTCTGGGGCCAACGTCCTGACTTTC. The encoded protein is CASSSISRRGQVSGANVLTF.